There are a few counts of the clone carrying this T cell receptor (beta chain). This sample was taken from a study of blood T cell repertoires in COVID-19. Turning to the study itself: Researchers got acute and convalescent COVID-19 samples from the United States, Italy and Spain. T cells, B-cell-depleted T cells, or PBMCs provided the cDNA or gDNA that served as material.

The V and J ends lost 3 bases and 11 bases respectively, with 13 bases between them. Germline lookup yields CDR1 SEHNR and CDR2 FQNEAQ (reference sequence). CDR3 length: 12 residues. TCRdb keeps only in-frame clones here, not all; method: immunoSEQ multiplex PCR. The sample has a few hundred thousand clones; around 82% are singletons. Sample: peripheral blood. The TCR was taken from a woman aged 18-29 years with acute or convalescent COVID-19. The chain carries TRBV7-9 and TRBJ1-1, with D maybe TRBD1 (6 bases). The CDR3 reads CASSLGAFEAFF. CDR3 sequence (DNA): TGTGCCAGCAGCTTGGGGGCTTTCGAGGCTTTCTTT.